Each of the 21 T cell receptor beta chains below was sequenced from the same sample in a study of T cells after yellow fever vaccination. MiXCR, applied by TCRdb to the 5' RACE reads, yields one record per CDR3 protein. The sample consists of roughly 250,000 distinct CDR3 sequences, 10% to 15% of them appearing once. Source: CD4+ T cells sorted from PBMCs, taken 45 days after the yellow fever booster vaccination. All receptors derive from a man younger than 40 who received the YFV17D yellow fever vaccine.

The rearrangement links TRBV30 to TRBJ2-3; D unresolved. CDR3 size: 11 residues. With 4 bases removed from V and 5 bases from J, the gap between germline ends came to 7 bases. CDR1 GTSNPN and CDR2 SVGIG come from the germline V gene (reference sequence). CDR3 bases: TGTGCCTGGATTAGTCGAGATACGCAGTATTTT. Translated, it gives CAWISRDTQYF. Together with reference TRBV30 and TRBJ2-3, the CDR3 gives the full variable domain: SQTIHQWPATLVQPVGSPLSLECTVEGTSNPNLYWYRQAAGRGLQLLFYSVGIGQISSEVPQNLSASRPQDRQFILSSKKLLLSDSGFYLCAWISRDTQYFGPGTRLTVL.

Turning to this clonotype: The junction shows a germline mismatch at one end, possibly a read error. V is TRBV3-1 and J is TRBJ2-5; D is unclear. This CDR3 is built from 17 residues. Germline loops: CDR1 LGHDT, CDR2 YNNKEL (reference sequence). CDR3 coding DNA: TGTGCCTGCAGCCAAGAAGTCCGTCTGCATGGGATTGGGACCCAGTACTTC. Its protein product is CACSQEVRLHGIGTQYF.

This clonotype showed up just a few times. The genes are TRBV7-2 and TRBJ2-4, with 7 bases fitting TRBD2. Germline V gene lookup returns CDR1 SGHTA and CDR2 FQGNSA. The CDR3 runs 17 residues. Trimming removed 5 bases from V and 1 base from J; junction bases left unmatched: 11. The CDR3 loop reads CASSARRGAGAKNIQYF. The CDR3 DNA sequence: TGTGCCAGCAGCGCCCGTAGGGGAGCGGGGGCCAAAAACATTCAGTACTTC. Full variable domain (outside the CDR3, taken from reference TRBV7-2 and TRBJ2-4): GAGVSQSPSNKVTEKGKDVELRCDPISGHTALYWYRQSLGQGLEFLIYFQGNSAPDKSGLPSDRFSAERTGGSVSTLTIQRTQQEDSAVYLCASSARRGAGAKNIQYFGAGTRLSVL.

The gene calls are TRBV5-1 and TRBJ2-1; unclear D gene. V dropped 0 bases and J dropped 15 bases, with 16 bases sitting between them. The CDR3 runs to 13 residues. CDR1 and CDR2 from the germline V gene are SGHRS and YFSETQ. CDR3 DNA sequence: TGCGCCAGCAGCTTGGCACCCTCGTTGCAACTGTTCTTC. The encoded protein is CASSLAPSLQLFF.

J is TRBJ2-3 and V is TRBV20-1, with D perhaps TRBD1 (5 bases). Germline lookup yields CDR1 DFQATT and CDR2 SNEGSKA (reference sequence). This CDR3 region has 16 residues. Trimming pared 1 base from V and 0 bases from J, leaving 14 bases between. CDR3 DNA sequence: TGCAGTGCTAGAGTCGGTAGGGGCCTCAGCACAGATACGCAGTATTTT. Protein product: CSARVGRGLSTDTQYF.

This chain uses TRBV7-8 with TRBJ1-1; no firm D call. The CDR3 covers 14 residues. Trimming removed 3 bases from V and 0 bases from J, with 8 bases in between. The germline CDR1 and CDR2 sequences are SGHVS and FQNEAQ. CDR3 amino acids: CASSFGSLNTEAFF. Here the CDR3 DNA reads TGTGCCAGCAGCTTCGGTAGTTTGAACACTGAAGCTTTCTTT. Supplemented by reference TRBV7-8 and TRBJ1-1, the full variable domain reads GAGVSQSPRYKVAKRGQDVALRCDPISGHVSLFWYQQALGQGPEFLTYFQNEAQLDKSGLPSDRFFAERPEGSVSTLKIQRTQQEDSAVYLCASSFGSLNTEAFFGQGTRLTVV.

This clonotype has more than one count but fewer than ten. The CDR3 here is CAISESTPGTDTQYF. As DNA, the CDR3 is TGTGCCATCAGTGAGTCGACTCCAGGGACAGATACGCAGTATTTT. The chain links TRBV10-3 to TRBJ2-3, with D perhaps matching TRBD1 (5 bases). V was pared by 0 bases and J by 3 bases, with 10 bases between. From germline, CDR1 is ENHRY and CDR2 SYGVKD. This CDR3 has 15 residues.

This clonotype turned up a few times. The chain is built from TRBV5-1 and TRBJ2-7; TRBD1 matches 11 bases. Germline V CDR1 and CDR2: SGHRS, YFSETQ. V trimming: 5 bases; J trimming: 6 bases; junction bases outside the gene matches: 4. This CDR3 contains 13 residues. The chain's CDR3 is CASRGQGAGEQYF. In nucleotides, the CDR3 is TGCGCCAGCAGAGGACAGGGGGCCGGCGAGCAGTACTTC.

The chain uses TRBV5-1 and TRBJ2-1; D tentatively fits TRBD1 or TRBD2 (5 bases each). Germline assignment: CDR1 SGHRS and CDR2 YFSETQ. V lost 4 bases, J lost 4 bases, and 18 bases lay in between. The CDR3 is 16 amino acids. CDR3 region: CASSENLGTQYNEQFF. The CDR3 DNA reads TGCGCCAGCAGCGAGAACCTCGGGACGCAATACAATGAGCAGTTCTTC.

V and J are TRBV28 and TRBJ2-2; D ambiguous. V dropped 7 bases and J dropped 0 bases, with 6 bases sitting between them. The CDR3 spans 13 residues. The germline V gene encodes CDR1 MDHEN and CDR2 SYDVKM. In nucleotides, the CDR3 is TGTGCCAGCATCGGAACGAACACCGGGGAGCTGTTTTTT. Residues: CASIGTNTGELFF.

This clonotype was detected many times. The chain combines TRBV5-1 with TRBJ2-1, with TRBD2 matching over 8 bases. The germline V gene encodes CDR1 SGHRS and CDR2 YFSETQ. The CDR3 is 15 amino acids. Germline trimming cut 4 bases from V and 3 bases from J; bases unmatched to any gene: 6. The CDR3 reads CASSAAGENYNEQFF. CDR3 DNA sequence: TGCGCCAGCAGCGCAGCGGGAGAGAACTACAATGAGCAGTTCTTC.

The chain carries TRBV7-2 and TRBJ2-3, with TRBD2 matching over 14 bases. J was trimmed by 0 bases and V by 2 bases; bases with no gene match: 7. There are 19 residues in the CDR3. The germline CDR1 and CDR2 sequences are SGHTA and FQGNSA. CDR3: CASSLPGLAGVVSTDTQYF. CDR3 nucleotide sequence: TGTGCCAGCAGCTTACCGGGACTAGCGGGAGTAGTAAGCACAGATACGCAGTATTTT.

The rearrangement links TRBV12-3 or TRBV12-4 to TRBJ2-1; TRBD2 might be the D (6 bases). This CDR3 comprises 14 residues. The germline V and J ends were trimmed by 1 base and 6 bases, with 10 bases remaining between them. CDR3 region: CASSLGHSGNEQFF. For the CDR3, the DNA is TGTGCCAGCAGTTTAGGGCATAGCGGCAATGAGCAGTTCTTC.

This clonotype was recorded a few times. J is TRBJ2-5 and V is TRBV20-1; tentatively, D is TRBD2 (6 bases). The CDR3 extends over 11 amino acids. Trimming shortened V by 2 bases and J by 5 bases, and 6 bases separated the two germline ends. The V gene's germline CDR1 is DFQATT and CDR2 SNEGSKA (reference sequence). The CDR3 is CSARLAETQYF. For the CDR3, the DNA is TGCAGTGCTAGACTAGCGGAGACCCAGTACTTC.

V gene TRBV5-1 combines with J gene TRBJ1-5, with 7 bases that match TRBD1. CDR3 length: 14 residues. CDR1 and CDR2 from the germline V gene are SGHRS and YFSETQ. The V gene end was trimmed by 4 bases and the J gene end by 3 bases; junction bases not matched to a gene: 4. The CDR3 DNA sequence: TGCGCCAGCAGCCCTGGGACAGTCAATCAGCCCCAGCATTTT. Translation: CASSPGTVNQPQHF. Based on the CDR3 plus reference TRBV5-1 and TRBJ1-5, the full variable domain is KAGVTQTPRYLIKTRGQQVTLSCSPISGHRSVSWYQQTPGQGLQFLFEYFSETQRNKGNFPGRFSGRQFSNSRSEMNVSTLELGDSALYLCASSPGTVNQPQHFGDGTRLSIL.

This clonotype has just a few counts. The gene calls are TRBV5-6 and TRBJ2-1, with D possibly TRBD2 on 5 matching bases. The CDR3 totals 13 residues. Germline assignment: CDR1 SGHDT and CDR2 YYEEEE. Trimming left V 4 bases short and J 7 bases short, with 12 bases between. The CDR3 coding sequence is TGTGCCAGCAGCCCGGAGGTGCGGAATGAGCAGTTCTTC. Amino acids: CASSPEVRNEQFF.

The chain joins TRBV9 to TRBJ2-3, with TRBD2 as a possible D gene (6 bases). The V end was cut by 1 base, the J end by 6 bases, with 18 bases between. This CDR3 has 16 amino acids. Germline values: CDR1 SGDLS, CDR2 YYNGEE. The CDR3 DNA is TGTGCCAGCAGCGTAACCCCTGTAGCGGTCGCGGATACGCAGTATTTT. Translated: CASSVTPVAVADTQYF.

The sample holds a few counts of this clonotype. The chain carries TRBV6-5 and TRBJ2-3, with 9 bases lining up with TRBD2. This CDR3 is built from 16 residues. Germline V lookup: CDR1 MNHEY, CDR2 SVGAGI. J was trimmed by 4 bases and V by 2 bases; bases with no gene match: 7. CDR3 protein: CASSYPTSGGSDTQYF. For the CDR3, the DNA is TGTGCCAGCAGTTACCCGACTAGCGGAGGCTCAGATACGCAGTATTTT.

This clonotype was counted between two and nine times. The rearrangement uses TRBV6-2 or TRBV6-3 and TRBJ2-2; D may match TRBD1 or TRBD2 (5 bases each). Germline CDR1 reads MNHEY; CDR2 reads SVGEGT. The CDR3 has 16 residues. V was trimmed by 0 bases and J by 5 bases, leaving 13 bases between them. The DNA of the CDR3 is TGTGCCAGCAGTTACTCGGGGGTCTTACTAACCGGGGAGCTGTTTTTT. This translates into CASSYSGVLLTGELFF.

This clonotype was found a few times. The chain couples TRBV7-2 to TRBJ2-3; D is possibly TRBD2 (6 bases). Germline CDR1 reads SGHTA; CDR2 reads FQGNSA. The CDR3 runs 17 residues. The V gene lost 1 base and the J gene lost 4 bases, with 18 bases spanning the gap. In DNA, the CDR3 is TGTGCCAGCAGCTTAGTCAAGGGACTCTCGGGGTCAGATACGCAGTATTTT. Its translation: CASSLVKGLSGSDTQYF.

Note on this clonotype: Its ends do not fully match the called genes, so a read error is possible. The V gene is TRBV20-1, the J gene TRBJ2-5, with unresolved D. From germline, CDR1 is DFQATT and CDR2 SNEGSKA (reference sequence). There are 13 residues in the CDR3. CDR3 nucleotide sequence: TGCAGTGCTAGAGCGAATTGGCAAGGGACCCAGTACTTC. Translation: CSARANWQGTQYF.